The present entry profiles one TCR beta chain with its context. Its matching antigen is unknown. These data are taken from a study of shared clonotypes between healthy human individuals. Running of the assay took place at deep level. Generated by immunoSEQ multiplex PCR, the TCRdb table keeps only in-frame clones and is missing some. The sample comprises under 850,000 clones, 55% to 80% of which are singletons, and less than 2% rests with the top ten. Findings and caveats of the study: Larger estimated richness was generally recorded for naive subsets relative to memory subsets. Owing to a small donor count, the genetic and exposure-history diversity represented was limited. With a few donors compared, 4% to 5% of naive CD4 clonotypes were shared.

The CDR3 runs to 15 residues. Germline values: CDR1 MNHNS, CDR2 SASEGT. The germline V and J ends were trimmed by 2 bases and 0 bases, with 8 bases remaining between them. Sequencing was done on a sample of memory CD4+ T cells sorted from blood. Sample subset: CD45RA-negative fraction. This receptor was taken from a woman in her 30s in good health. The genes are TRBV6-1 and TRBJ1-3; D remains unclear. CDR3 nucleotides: TGTGCCAGCAGTGAACAGGCGTTCTCTGGAAACACCATATATTTT. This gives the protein CASSEQAFSGNTIYF.